The present T cell receptor (beta chain) was sequenced within a study of control samples from healthy donors and cancer patients. The repertoire was sequenced with immunoSEQ multiplex PCR; TCRdb's copy has only in-frame clones and lacks some. The sample carries tens of thousands of clones, around nine tenths recorded once. The CDR3 contains 14 residues. After removal of 5 bases from V and 6 bases from J, the junction contained 6 bases not matched to a gene. Germline CDR1 reads MNHEY; CDR2 reads SVGEGT. In this sample, this clone turned up a few times. The sequencing input was blood. This rearrangement joins TRBV6-2 or TRBV6-3 to TRBJ2-2; TRBD2 matches 7 bases. This TCR came from a woman between 45 and 65 years old in good health. DNA for the CDR3: TGTGCCAGCAGTAGGGGAGGGTCGGCCGGGGAGCTGTTTTTT. Translated: CASSRGGSAGELFF.